Presented here are 22 T cell receptor beta chains from one specimen sequenced in a study of cytomegalovirus exposure and HLA in healthy donors. Sequencing was performed with immunoSEQ multiplex PCR; in TCRdb, only in-frame clones are kept and a portion is missing. Here the sample spans about 270,000 clones, 80% to 90% being singletons. Sequencing was done on a sample of PBMCs. Source of these receptors: a young woman in good health and CMV-seronegative.

This chain joins TRBV29-1 and TRBJ1-1, with 7 nucleotides matching TRBD1. CDR3 length: 13 residues. The junction had 5 bases not matched to a gene; V was cut back by 7 bases and J by 0 bases. Germline assignment: CDR1 SQVTM and CDR2 ANQGSEA. CDR3 in amino acids: CSAGGTVNTEAFF. In nucleotides, the CDR3 is TGCAGCGCAGGCGGGACAGTGAACACTGAAGCTTTCTTT.

V and J are TRBV5-1 and TRBJ2-3; TRBD1 matches at 7 bases. Trimming cost V 5 bases and J 2 bases; bases outside gene matches: 8. Germline V lookup: CDR1 SGHRS, CDR2 YFSETQ. The CDR3 consists of 15 residues. CDR3 nucleotide sequence: TGCGCCAGCAGTTTCCAGGGGGTCAACACAGATACGCAGTATTTT. Translating gives CASSFQGVNTDTQYF.

The chain links TRBV27 to TRBJ2-7; 8 bases are shared with TRBD1. Germline V gene data show CDR1 as MNHEY and CDR2 as SMNVEV (reference sequence). J was trimmed by 3 bases and V by 6 bases; bases with no gene match: 4. The CDR3 length is 13 residues. The CDR3 loop is CASRPTGGYEQYF. The DNA for the CDR3 is TGTGCCAGCAGGCCCACAGGGGGCTACGAGCAGTACTTC.

V and J are TRBV5-8 and TRBJ2-3; a possible D gene is TRBD2 (6 bases). CDR3 length: 14 amino acids. Germline V gives CDR1 SGHTS, CDR2 YDEGEE. V was cut by 9 bases and J by 2 bases, with 16 bases left in between. CDR3 sequence (DNA): TGTGCCACCCGAGTGGGACTGGCCACAGATACGCAGTATTTT. It yields the protein CATRVGLATDTQYF.

The genes are TRBV13 and TRBJ1-2; D perhaps matches TRBD1 (6 bases). The V gene's germline CDR1 is PRHDT and CDR2 FYEKMQ (reference sequence). This CDR3 has 15 amino acids. V was clipped by 1 base and J by 0 bases, with 9 bases between them. The CDR3 region has the DNA TGTGCCAGCAGCTTAGAGGACAGTACTAACTATGGCTACACCTTC. The encoded protein is CASSLEDSTNYGYTF.

Points on this clone: Other DNA sequences in this sample translate to the same CDR3. V is TRBV28 and J is TRBJ2-7; maybe TRBD1 (6 bases). Trimming cost V 4 bases and J 2 bases, with 9 bases left between them. Germline V gene data show CDR1 as MDHEN and CDR2 as SYDVKM. The CDR3 consists of 13 residues. The CDR3 DNA follows: TGTGCCAGCAGTTCATCAGGGGCCTACGAGCAGTACTTC. Translated, it gives CASSSSGAYEQYF.

The chain carries TRBV6-1 and TRBJ1-6, with TRBD1 identical over 10 bases. Trimming took 3 bases from V and 10 from J; bases not matched to a gene: 3. The germline V gene encodes CDR1 MNHNS and CDR2 SASEGT. The CDR3 length is 14 residues. CDR3 sequence: CASSETGGQSPLHF. The CDR3 DNA reads TGTGCCAGCAGTGAGACAGGGGGCCAGTCACCCCTCCACTTT.

The chain recombines TRBV5-1 with TRBJ1-3, with 12 positions matching TRBD1. Germline lookup yields CDR1 SGHRS and CDR2 YFSETQ. Germline trimming cut 4 bases from V and 4 bases from J; bases unmatched to any gene: 9. This CDR3 has 17 residues. CDR3 residues: CASSPGTGGAWGNTIYF. CDR3 coding DNA: TGCGCCAGCAGCCCCGGGACAGGGGGCGCGTGGGGAAACACCATATATTTT.

The chain uses TRBV4-2 and TRBJ1-4, with D possibly matching TRBD1 (5 bases). Deletions cut 2 bases from V and 7 bases from J, with 23 bases between. This CDR3 has 18 residues. Per germline, CDR1 LGHNA and CDR2 YNFKEQ. The CDR3 is CASSQTRTTGGEGEKLFF. The CDR3, as DNA: TGTGCCAGCAGCCAAACTAGAACCACAGGAGGGGAAGGTGAAAAACTGTTTTTT.

This chain joins TRBV7-8 and TRBJ2-7; no definite D call. Germline CDR1 reads SGHVS; CDR2 reads FQNEAQ. Trimming removed 3 bases at V and 5 bases at J, with 8 bases between. The CDR3 consists of 12 residues. This chain's CDR3 is CASSFLRDEQYF. The CDR3 DNA reads as TGTGCCAGCAGCTTTCTAAGAGACGAGCAGTACTTC.

V usage is TRBV10-3 and J usage is TRBJ2-7, with a weak D call TRBD1 (5 bases). CDR3 length: 16 amino acids. V was pared by 2 bases and J by 4 bases, with 18 bases between. CDR1 and CDR2 (germline): ENHRY, SYGVKD. The CDR3 DNA sequence: TGTGCCATCAGTGAGCGATTCGAACAGGAGTGGTACGAGCAGTACTTC. Protein: CAISERFEQEWYEQYF.

This rearrangement joins TRBV4-2 to TRBJ2-7; TRBD2 matches at 13 bases. V trimming: 2 bases; J trimming: 2 bases; junction bases outside the gene matches: 9. This CDR3 is built from 18 residues. The V gene's germline CDR1 is LGHNA and CDR2 YNFKEQ. The CDR3 DNA reads TGTGCCAGCAGCCAACTTGGACTAGCGGGAGAGGGGACCTACGAGCAGTACTTC. This translates into CASSQLGLAGEGTYEQYF.

The genes are TRBV7-2 and TRBJ2-7, with 10 bases that match TRBD2. V trimming: 6 bases; J trimming: 6 bases; junction bases outside the gene matches: 8. Germline assignment: CDR1 SGHTA and CDR2 FQGNSA. The CDR3 totals 14 residues. Here the CDR3 DNA reads TGTGCCAGCAGTTTTCAGCGGGAGGGCCGCGAGCAGTACTTC. Its protein product is CASSFQREGREQYF.

The rearrangement links TRBV10-3 to TRBJ1-1; no definite D call. The CDR3 totals 13 residues. CDR1 is ENHRY, CDR2 SYGVKD, per germline. V dropped 0 bases and J dropped 4 bases, with 6 bases sitting between them. The CDR3 nucleotides are TGTGCCATCAGTGAGTCGGAGCCCACTGAAGCTTTCTTT. It yields the protein CAISESEPTEAFF.

V and J are TRBV5-1 and TRBJ1-2, with a possible D match to TRBD1 (5 bases). The CDR3 covers 17 residues. Germline CDR1 is SGHRS and CDR2 is YFSETQ. V gave up 2 bases and J gave up 4 bases, with 21 bases separating them. CDR3 coding DNA: TGCGCCAGCAGCTTTAGTCTCCAAGGGGCTGAAATCTATGGCTACACCTTC. Protein product: CASSFSLQGAEIYGYTF. Using reference TRBV5-1 and TRBJ1-2 for the parts outside the CDR3, the full variable domain is KAGVTQTPRYLIKTRGQQVTLSCSPISGHRSVSWYQQTPGQGLQFLFEYFSETQRNKGNFPGRFSGRQFSNSRSEMNVSTLELGDSALYLCASSFSLQGAEIYGYTFGSGTRLTVV.

V is TRBV7-8 and J is TRBJ1-4, with TRBD1 identical over 7 bases. Germline-derived CDR1 and CDR2 are SGHVS and FQNEAQ. The CDR3 sequence is 14 residues long. With V trimmed by 3 bases and J by 2 bases, 0 bases remained unmatched. The CDR3 loop is CASSLGQTNEKLFF. The CDR3 DNA is TGTGCCAGCAGCTTGGGACAGACTAATGAAAAACTGTTTTTT.

This sequence joins TRBV10-3 and TRBJ1-1; D unclear. The CDR3 length is 13 residues. V gave up 6 bases and J gave up 2 bases, with 10 bases separating them. From germline, CDR1 is ENHRY and CDR2 SYGVKD. CDR3 nucleotides: TGTGCCATCAGGGATGGGCTTAACACTGAAGCTTTCTTT. This gives the protein CAIRDGLNTEAFF.

The chain uses TRBV30 and TRBJ1-3; 10 positions agree with TRBD1. This CDR3 region has 14 residues. Germline lookup yields CDR1 GTSNPN and CDR2 SVGIG (reference sequence). V shed 8 bases, J shed 3 bases, and the junction held 7 bases outside the gene matches. The CDR3 nucleotides read TGTGCCCAAATCGACAGGGGGCTTGGAAACACCATATATTTT. Residues: CAQIDRGLGNTIYF.

The chain employs TRBV30 and TRBJ2-7, with D possibly matching TRBD2 (6 bases). The germline V and J ends were trimmed by 4 bases and 3 bases, with 16 bases remaining between them. Germline V CDR1 and CDR2: GTSNPN, SVGIG (reference sequence). The CDR3 consists of 14 residues. The CDR3 DNA reads as TGTGCCTGGAACCGGGACTCCAAAAACTACGAGCAGTACTTC. Protein sequence: CAWNRDSKNYEQYF.

The rearrangement links TRBV7-9 to TRBJ1-5; 8 nucleotides match TRBD1. This CDR3 contains 14 residues. Trimming at V came to 3 bases and at J to 7 bases, leaving 5 bases not matched to a gene. Germline assignment: CDR1 SEHNR and CDR2 FQNEAQ (reference sequence). CDR3 in DNA: TGTGCCAGCAGCTTCCTAGGACAGGGACAGCCCCAGCATTTT. Its translation: CASSFLGQGQPQHF.

This sequence joins TRBV27 and TRBJ1-1; D call uncertain. Trimming pared 3 bases from V and 4 bases from J, leaving 9 bases between. The V gene's germline CDR1 is MNHEY and CDR2 SMNVEV (reference sequence). CDR3 length: 13 amino acids. The CDR3 DNA sequence: TGTGCCAGCAGTTTGTTCCGGGGCACTGAAGCTTTCTTT. It translates to CASSLFRGTEAFF.

This clone was picked up a small number of times. CDR3 DNA: TGTGCGCGGTCGGTGGGGACAGGGGCCTACGAGCAGTACTTC. It is translated as CARSVGTGAYEQYF. This sequence joins TRBV30 and TRBJ2-7, with 10 bases that match TRBD1. There are 14 residues in the CDR3. Germline assignment: CDR1 GTSNPN and CDR2 SVGIG (reference sequence). Combining the CDR3 with reference TRBV30 and TRBJ2-7 gives the whole variable domain SQTIHQWPATLVQPVGSPLSLECTVEGTSNPNLYWYRQAAGRGLQLLFYSVGIGQISSEVPQNLSASRPQDRQFILSSKKLLLSDSGFYLCARSVGTGAYEQYFGPGTRLTVT.